These 27 T cell receptor beta chains share one sample of origin, sequenced in a study of human T cells and chemical hapten exposure. Sample time point: patch test 2, 6 weeks after DPC sensitization. Noted treatment: therapeutic diphenylcyclopropenone sensitization with weekly scalp DPC. TCRdb used MiXCR to reprocess the RACE reads, holding one entry per CDR3 protein. The table lists 65,000 to 90,000 distinct CDR3 sequences, 6.6% of them singletons. Sequenced material: whole blood, taken in connection with sensitization to the hapten diphenylcyclopropenone (DPC). Receptors were obtained from a woman under 40 with alopecia areata. Some clones in this sample may be carry-over from other donors' samples.

The genes are TRBV6-6 and TRBJ1-1; D is unclear. CDR1 is MNHNY and CDR2 is SVGAGI in the germline V gene (reference sequence). The CDR3 covers 15 residues. The germline V and J ends were trimmed by 7 bases and 1 base, with 16 bases remaining between them. CDR3 region: CASTKARAKNTEAFF. The CDR3 DNA follows: TGTGCCAGCACCAAGGCAAGGGCTAAGAACACTGAAGCTTTCTTT.

The table lists this clonotype with many counts. CDR3 DNA: TGTGCCAGCAGATACGGACTCGGCGCAGATACGCAGTATTTT. It encodes CASRYGLGADTQYF. The rearrangement uses TRBV6-5 and TRBJ2-3; D may be TRBD2 (5 bases). Trimming left V 6 bases short and J 4 bases short, with 14 bases between. CDR1 is MNHEY and CDR2 is SVGAGI in the germline V gene. This CDR3 is 14 amino acids long.

Many counts were recorded for this clonotype. The chain has TRBV5-1 and TRBJ2-3; perhaps TRBD2 as D (6 bases). This CDR3 contains 14 residues. Germline lookup yields CDR1 SGHRS and CDR2 YFSETQ. The V end lost 4 bases, the J end lost 4 bases, and 13 bases lay between the germline ends. CDR3 coding DNA: TGCGCCAGCAGCCGGGGGACCATCGCAGATACGCAGTATTTT. Translated: CASSRGTIADTQYF.

This clonotype was picked up many times. The genes are TRBV10-2 and TRBJ2-3; D unresolved. This CDR3 spans 12 amino acids. V was pared by 4 bases and J by 6 bases, with 8 bases between. Looked up from germline, CDR1 is WSHSY and CDR2 is SAAADI. The CDR3 DNA reads TGCGCCAGCAGTGCGTATAAGGATACGCAGTATTTT. Protein sequence: CASSAYKDTQYF.

This clonotype is labeled medium-sized (0.01 to 0.1%). This chain links TRBV20-1 with TRBJ2-7, with D possibly called TRBD1 or TRBD2 (5 bases each). V was trimmed by 5 bases and J by 1 base, leaving 18 bases between them. This CDR3 is built from 15 residues. Germline CDR1 and CDR2: DFQATT and SNEGSKA (reference sequence). The CDR3, as DNA: TGCAGTGCTTCACCCGGTGGGACGGATTCCTACGAGCAGTACTTC. Encoded protein: CSASPGGTDSYEQYF.

At least ten counts were recorded for this clonotype. The chain is built from TRBV7-3 and TRBJ1-4; D is undetermined. Germline V gene lookup returns CDR1 SGHTA and CDR2 FQGTGA. V dropped 5 bases and J dropped 7 bases, with 14 bases sitting between them. The CDR3 consists of 14 residues. The CDR3 coding sequence is TGTGCCAGCAGCCCAACGGGTGGTCCTGAAAAACTGTTTTTT. It specifies CASSPTGGPEKLFF.

This clonotype was seen many times. This chain links TRBV10-3 with TRBJ2-7; TRBD2 agrees at 10 bases. Germline assignment: CDR1 ENHRY and CDR2 SYGVKD. The CDR3 extends over 15 amino acids. Trimming took 4 bases from V and 2 from J; bases not matched to a gene: 5. CDR3 protein: CAISVGTSETYEQYF. The CDR3 DNA reads as TGTGCCATCAGTGTAGGGACTAGCGAGACCTACGAGCAGTACTTC.

This clonotype was recorded at least ten times. The chain combines TRBV29-1 with TRBJ1-1, with D hard to call. Germline lookup yields CDR1 SQVTM and CDR2 ANQGSEA. CDR3 length: 12 residues. Trimming removed 7 bases from V and 3 bases from J, with 12 bases in between. The DNA of the CDR3 is TGCAGCGGCGCAGGTGGTTACACTGAAGCTTTCTTT. Amino acids: CSGAGGYTEAFF.

This clonotype was seen a handful of times. The rearrangement joins TRBV2 to TRBJ1-3, with 10 bases aligning to TRBD1. There are 15 residues in the CDR3. The V gene's germline CDR1 is SNHLY and CDR2 FYNNEI. V trimming: 6 bases; J trimming: 3 bases; junction bases outside the gene matches: 5. CDR3 protein: CASSPGQGSGNTIYF. For the CDR3, the DNA is TGTGCCAGCAGCCCGGGACAGGGGAGTGGAAACACCATATATTTT.

The V and J genes are TRBV6-1 and TRBJ2-2, with 7 bases fitting TRBD1. The CDR3 is 14 amino acids. In germline, CDR1 is MNHNS, CDR2 SASEGT. Trimming took 7 bases from V and 7 from J; bases not matched to a gene: 9. The CDR3: CASTSQGDGGELFF. As DNA, the CDR3 is TGTGCCAGCACTTCTCAGGGGGATGGCGGGGAGCTGTTTTTT.

This clonotype appeared many times. The chain carries TRBV5-1 and TRBJ2-3; D might be TRBD1 (6 bases). Per the germline V gene, CDR1 is SGHRS and CDR2 is YFSETQ. This CDR3 contains 17 residues. V was trimmed by 2 bases and J by 3 bases, leaving 19 bases between them. The CDR3 bases are TGCGCCAGCAGCTTAAAAGTTGGGACACACGAAACAGATACGCAGTATTTT. This gives the protein CASSLKVGTHETDTQYF.

This clonotype was found many times. The chain uses TRBV5-6 and TRBJ2-7; D is undetermined. Between the trimmed V and J ends, which lost 0 bases and 3 bases, there was a span of 10 bases. This CDR3 contains 14 residues. Germline V gene lookup returns CDR1 SGHDT and CDR2 YYEEEE. The CDR3 DNA follows: TGTGCCAGCAGCTTGGTCTCGGCTGGCTACGAGCAGTACTTC. Its protein product is CASSLVSAGYEQYF. Full variable domain (missing parts from reference TRBV5-6 and TRBJ2-7): DAGVTQSPTHLIKTRGQQVTLRCSPKSGHDTVSWYQQALGQGPQFIFQYYEEEERQRGNFPDRFSGHQFPNYSSELNVNALLLGDSALYLCASSLVSAGYEQYFGPGTRLTVT.

The V call is TRBV5-1, the J call TRBJ1-2, with no clear D. The CDR3 contains 13 residues. Germline V gene data show CDR1 as SGHRS and CDR2 as YFSETQ. Trimming took 0 bases from V and 6 from J, leaving 9 bases between them. This CDR3 is CASSLDTGNGYTF. The CDR3, as DNA: TGCGCCAGCAGCTTGGATACGGGAAATGGCTACACCTTC. The whole variable domain, filled in from reference TRBV5-1 and TRBJ1-2, reads KAGVTQTPRYLIKTRGQQVTLSCSPISGHRSVSWYQQTPGQGLQFLFEYFSETQRNKGNFPGRFSGRQFSNSRSEMNVSTLELGDSALYLCASSLDTGNGYTFGSGTRLTVV.

In this sample, this clonotype turned up many times. This sequence joins TRBV25-1 and TRBJ2-2, with 14 bases lining up with TRBD2. The CDR3 has 15 residues. The V gene's germline CDR1 is MGHDK and CDR2 SYGVNS. Trimming at V came to 6 bases and at J to 6 bases, leaving 3 bases not matched to a gene. For the CDR3, the DNA is TGTGCCAGCAGGCCGGGACTAGCGGGGGCCGGGGAGCTGTTTTTT. It is translated as CASRPGLAGAGELFF. The whole variable domain, remainder taken from reference TRBV25-1 and TRBJ2-2, is EADIYQTPRYLVIGTGKKITLECSQTMGHDKMYWYQQDPGMELHLIHYSYGVNSTEKGDLSSESTVSRIRTEHFPLTLESARPSHTSQYLCASRPGLAGAGELFFGEGSRLTVL.

This clonotype was counted only a few times. The chain is built from TRBV3-1 and TRBJ1-1; D gene unclear. Trimming took 9 bases from V and 3 from J, leaving 14 bases between them. CDR3 length: 13 residues. Looked up from germline, CDR1 is LGHDT and CDR2 is YNNKEL (reference sequence). This chain's CDR3 is CASGVGRDTEAFF. The CDR3, as DNA: TGTGCCAGTGGGGTAGGTCGTGACACTGAAGCTTTCTTT.

In this sample, this clonotype turned up a few times. The rearrangement uses TRBV7-9 and TRBJ2-6, with 7 bases matching TRBD1. Germline assignment: CDR1 SEHNR and CDR2 FQNEAQ (reference sequence). CDR3 size: 18 residues. The V and J ends lost 5 bases and 0 bases, in that order; junction bases with no gene match: 10. CDR3 sequence: CASSPGTDHPSGANVLTF. In nucleotides, the CDR3 is TGTGCCAGCAGCCCTGGGACAGACCACCCCTCTGGGGCCAACGTCCTGACTTTC.

In this sample, this clonotype turned up a few times. This CDR3 is CASTPNSGSPGNTIYF. DNA for the CDR3: TGTGCCAGCACCCCAAATTCGGGATCTCCTGGAAACACCATATATTTT. The chain carries TRBV7-9 and TRBJ1-3; D ambiguous. Per the germline V gene, CDR1 is SEHNR and CDR2 is FQNEAQ (reference sequence). V was cut by 7 bases and J by 2 bases, with 18 bases left in between. This CDR3 spans 16 amino acids.

The genes are TRBV12-3 or TRBV12-4 and TRBJ1-1; D is perhaps TRBD1 (5 bases). Trimming stripped 2 bases from V and 2 bases from J, with 9 bases between. CDR3 length: 14 residues. The CDR3 sequence: CASSLIQGNTEAFF. CDR3 coding DNA: TGTGCCAGCAGTTTAATCCAGGGTAACACTGAAGCTTTCTTT.

This clonotype was counted at least ten times. The CDR3 sequence is CASSWTSGGYNEQFF. CDR3 nucleotide sequence: TGTGCCAGCAGTTGGACTAGCGGGGGTTACAATGAGCAGTTCTTC. V usage is TRBV6-5 and J usage is TRBJ2-1; 13 positions match TRBD2. The CDR3 totals 15 residues. Germline CDR1 MNHEY, CDR2 SVGAGI. Trimming at V came to 4 bases and at J to 4 bases, leaving 1 base not matched to a gene.

This clonotype has ten or more counts. The gene calls are TRBV7-2 and TRBJ2-2; 11 bases line up with TRBD1. V was clipped by 4 bases and J by 6 bases; unmatched bases: 7. Germline CDR1 reads SGHTA; CDR2 reads FQGNSA. The CDR3 consists of 16 residues. The CDR3 loop is CASSSLGTGGAGELFF. In DNA form, the CDR3 reads TGTGCCAGCAGCTCGCTGGGGACAGGGGGGGCCGGGGAGCTGTTTTTT.

This clonotype was seen a handful of times. The chain couples TRBV30 to TRBJ2-5; D call uncertain. Germline V lookup: CDR1 GTSNPN, CDR2 SVGIG (reference sequence). Trimming removed 2 bases at V and 3 bases at J, with 13 bases between. The CDR3 covers 14 residues. The CDR3 DNA reads TGTGCCTGGAGTTCTGGCTTGGGAAAAGAGACCCAGTACTTC. Protein product: CAWSSGLGKETQYF. Using reference TRBV30 and TRBJ2-5 for the parts outside the CDR3, the full variable domain is SQTIHQWPATLVQPVGSPLSLECTVEGTSNPNLYWYRQAAGRGLQLLFYSVGIGQISSEVPQNLSASRPQDRQFILSSKKLLLSDSGFYLCAWSSGLGKETQYFGPGTRLLVL.

This chain connects TRBV5-1 to TRBJ2-1, with 7 bases aligning to TRBD1. With 4 bases clipped from V and 4 bases from J, the junction kept 8 bases outside the gene matches. The CDR3 has 15 amino acids. Germline assignment: CDR1 SGHRS and CDR2 YFSETQ. The CDR3, as DNA: TGCGCCAGCAGCCTTGAGGGGGCAGCATACAATGAGCAGTTCTTC. Its protein product is CASSLEGAAYNEQFF.

This clonotype has a count of ten or more. The chain carries TRBV4-2 and TRBJ2-7; 7 positions agree with TRBD1. The length of the CDR3 is 18 residues. Looked up from germline, CDR1 is LGHNA and CDR2 is YNFKEQ. V lost 1 base to trimming and J lost 4 bases; unmatched junction nucleotides: 16. The CDR3: CASSQAQAPGQLLYEQYF. DNA for the CDR3: TGTGCCAGCAGCCAAGCCCAGGCCCCGGGACAGCTCCTTTACGAGCAGTACTTC.

Ten or more counts support this clonotype. The gene calls are TRBV20-1 and TRBJ2-1; D perhaps matches TRBD2 (6 bases). The germline gives CDR1 DFQATT, CDR2 SNEGSKA (reference sequence). V lost 0 bases and J 10 bases, leaving 13 bases between the germline ends. The CDR3 runs to 13 residues. The CDR3 sequence: CSARDGRTREQFF. The CDR3 DNA reads as TGCAGTGCTAGAGATGGGAGGACAAGAGAGCAGTTCTTC.

This clonotype was seen more than once but under ten times. The CDR3 is CSASGQGALSASGNTIYF. As DNA, the CDR3 is TGCAGTGCTTCCGGACAGGGGGCCCTCTCTGCATCTGGAAACACCATATATTTT. The chain links TRBV20-1 to TRBJ1-3, with 11 bases lining up with TRBD1. The CDR3 has 18 residues. The germline gives CDR1 DFQATT, CDR2 SNEGSKA (reference sequence). The junction had 13 bases not matched to a gene; V was cut back by 5 bases and J by 1 base.

This clonotype was seen ten or more times. This CDR3 is CATSGGQGGTYTDTQYF. CDR3 DNA sequence: TGTGCCACCAGTGGGGGACAGGGGGGGACATACACAGATACGCAGTATTTT. The rearrangement joins TRBV24-1 to TRBJ2-3; 11 bases map to TRBD1. CDR3 length: 17 residues. Germline values: CDR1 KGHDR, CDR2 SFDVKD. J lost 2 bases, V lost 5 bases, and 8 bases had no gene match.

This clonotype showed up just a few times. The CDR3 region has the DNA TGTGCCTGGAGGAGGAGGCTCGGGGACACTGAAGCTTTCTTT. Amino acids: CAWRRRLGDTEAFF. This chain joins TRBV30 and TRBJ1-1; D unclear. Germline V CDR1 and CDR2: GTSNPN, SVGIG (reference sequence). The CDR3 consists of 14 residues. Trimming stripped 3 bases from V and 3 bases from J, with 14 bases between.